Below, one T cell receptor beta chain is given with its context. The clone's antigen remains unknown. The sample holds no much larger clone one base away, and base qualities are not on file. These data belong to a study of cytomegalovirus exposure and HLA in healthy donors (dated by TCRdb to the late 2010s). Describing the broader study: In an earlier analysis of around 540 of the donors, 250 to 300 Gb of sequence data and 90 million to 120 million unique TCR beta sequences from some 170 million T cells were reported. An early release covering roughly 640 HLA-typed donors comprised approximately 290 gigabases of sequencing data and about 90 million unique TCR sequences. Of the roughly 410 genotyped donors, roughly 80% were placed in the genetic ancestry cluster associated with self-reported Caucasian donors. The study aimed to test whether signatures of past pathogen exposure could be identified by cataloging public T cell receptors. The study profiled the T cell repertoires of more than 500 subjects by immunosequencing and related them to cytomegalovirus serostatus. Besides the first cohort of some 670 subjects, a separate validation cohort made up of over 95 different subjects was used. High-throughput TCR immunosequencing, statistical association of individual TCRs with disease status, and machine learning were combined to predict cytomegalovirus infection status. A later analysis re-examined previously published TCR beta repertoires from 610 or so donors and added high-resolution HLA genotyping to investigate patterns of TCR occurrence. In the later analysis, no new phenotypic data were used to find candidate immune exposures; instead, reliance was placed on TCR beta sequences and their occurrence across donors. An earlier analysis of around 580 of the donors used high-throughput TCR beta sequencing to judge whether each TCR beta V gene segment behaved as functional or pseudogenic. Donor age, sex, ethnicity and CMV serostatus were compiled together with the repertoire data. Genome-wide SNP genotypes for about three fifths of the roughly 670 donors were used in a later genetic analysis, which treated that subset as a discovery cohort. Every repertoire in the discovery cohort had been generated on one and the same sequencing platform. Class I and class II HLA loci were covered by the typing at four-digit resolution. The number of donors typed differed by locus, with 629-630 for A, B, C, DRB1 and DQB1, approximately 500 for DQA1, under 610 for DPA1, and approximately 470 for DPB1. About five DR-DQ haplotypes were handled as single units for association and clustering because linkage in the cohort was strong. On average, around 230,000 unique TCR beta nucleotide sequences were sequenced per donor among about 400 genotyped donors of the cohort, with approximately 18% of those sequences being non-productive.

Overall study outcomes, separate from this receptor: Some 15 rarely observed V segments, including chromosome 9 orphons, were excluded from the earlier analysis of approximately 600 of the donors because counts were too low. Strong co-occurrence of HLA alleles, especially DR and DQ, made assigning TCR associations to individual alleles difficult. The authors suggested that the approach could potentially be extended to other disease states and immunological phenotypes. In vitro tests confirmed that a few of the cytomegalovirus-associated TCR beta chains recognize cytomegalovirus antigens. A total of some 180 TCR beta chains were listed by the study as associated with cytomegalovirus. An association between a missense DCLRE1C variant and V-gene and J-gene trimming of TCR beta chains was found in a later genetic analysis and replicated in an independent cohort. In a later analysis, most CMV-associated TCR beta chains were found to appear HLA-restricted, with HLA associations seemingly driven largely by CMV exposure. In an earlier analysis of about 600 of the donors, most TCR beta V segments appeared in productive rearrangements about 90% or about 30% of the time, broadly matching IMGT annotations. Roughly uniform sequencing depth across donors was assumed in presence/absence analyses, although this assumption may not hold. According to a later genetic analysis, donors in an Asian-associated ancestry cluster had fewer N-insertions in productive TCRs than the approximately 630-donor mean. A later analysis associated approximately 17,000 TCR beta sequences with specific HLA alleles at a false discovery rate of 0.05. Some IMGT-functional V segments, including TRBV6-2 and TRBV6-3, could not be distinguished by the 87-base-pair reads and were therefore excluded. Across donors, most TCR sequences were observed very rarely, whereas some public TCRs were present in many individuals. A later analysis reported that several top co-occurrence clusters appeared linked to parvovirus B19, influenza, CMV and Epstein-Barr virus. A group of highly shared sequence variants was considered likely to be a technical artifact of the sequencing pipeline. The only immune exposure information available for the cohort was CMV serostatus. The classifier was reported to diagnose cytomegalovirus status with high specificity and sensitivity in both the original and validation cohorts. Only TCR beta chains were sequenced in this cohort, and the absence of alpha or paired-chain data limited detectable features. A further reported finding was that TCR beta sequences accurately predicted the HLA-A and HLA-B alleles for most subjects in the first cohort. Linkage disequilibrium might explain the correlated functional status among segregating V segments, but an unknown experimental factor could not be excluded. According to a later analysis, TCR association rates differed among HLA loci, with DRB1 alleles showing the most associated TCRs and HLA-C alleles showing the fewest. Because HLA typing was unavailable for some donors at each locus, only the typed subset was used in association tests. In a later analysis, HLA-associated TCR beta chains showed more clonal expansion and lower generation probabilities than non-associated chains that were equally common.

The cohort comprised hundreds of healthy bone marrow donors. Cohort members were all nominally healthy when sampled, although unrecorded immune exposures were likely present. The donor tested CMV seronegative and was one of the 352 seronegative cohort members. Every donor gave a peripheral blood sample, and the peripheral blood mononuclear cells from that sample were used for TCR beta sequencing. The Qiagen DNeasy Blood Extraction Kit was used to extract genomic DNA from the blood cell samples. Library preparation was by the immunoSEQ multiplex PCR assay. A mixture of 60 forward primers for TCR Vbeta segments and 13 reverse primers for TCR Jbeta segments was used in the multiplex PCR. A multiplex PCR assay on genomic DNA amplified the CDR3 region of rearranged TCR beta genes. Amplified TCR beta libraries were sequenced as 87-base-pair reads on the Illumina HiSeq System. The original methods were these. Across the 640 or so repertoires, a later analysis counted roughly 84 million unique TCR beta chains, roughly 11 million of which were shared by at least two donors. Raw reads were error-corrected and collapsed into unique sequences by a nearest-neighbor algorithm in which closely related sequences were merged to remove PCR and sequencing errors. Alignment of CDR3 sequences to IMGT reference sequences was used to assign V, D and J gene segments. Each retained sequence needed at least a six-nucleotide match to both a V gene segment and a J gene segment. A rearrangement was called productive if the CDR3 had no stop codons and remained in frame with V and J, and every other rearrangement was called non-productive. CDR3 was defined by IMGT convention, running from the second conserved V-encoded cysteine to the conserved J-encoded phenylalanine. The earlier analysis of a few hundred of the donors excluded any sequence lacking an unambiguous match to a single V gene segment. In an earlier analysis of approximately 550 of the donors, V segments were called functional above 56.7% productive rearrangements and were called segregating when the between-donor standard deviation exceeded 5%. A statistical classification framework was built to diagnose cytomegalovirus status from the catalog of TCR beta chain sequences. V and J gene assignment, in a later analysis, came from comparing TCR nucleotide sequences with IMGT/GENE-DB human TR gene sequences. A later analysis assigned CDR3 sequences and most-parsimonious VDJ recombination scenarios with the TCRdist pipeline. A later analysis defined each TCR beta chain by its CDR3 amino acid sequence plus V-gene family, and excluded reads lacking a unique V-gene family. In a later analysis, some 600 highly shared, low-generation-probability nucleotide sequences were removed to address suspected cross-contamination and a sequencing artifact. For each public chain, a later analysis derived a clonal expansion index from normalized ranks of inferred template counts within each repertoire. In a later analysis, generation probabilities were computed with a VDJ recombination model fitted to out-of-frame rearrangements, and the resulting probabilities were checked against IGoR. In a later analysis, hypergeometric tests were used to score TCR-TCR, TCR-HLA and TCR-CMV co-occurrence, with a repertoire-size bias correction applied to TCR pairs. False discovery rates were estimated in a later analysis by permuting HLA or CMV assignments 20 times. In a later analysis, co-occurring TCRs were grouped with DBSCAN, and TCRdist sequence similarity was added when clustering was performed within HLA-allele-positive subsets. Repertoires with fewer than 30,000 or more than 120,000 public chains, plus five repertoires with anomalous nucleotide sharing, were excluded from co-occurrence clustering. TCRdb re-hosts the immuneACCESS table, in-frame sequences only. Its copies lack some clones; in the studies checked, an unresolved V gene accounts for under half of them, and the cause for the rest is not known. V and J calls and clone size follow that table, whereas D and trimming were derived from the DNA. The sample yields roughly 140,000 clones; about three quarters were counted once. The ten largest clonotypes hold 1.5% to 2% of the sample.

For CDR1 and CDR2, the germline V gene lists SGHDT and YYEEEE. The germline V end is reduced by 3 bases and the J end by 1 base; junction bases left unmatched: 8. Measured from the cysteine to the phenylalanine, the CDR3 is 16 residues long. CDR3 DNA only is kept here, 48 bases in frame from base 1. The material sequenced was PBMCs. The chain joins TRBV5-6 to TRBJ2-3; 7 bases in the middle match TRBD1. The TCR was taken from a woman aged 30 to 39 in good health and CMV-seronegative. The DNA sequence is TGTGCCAGCAGCTCCACCCCCGGACAGGGCACAGATACGCAGTATTTT. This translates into CASSSTPGQGTDTQYF.